The clone carrying this T cell receptor (beta chain) has ten or more counts. Its specificity is unknown. This sample is drawn from a study of T cells in Graves' hyperthyroidism and ophthalmopathy. Study-wide results and caveats: Blood also carried most thyroid clonotypes expanded above 0.001.

Regions amplified from RNA transcripts were the TCR beta CDR3 regions. HTBI primers were used for first-round RT-PCR of the TCR CDR3. TCRdb passed the multiplex PCR reads through MiXCR, listing each CDR3 protein once. Of a few hundred thousand distinct CDR3 sequences detected, about 14% appear once; the ten largest clones hold 20%. Patients aged 18 to 65 had newly diagnosed hyperthyroidism lasting under 2 months. The authors obtained PBMCs from roughly 9.7 ml of fresh peripheral blood. CDR3 length equals 16 residues. Losses at the gene ends were 2 bases for V and 2 bases for J; bases not matched to a gene: 8. Germline V lookup: CDR1 MDHEN, CDR2 SYDVKM.

The rearrangement joins TRBV28 to TRBJ1-2, with 7 bases lining up with TRBD1. This receptor was identified in a man aged 30-40 years with Graves' hyperthyroidism that later progressed to Graves' ophthalmopathy. Sequencing used blood. CDR3 nucleotides: TGTGCCAGCAGTTTAGACAGGGATTTGCCCAACTATGGCTACACCTTC. It yields the protein CASSLDRDLPNYGYTF.